The entry that follows covers one TCR beta chain sequence. What it recognizes is unknown. This entry is derived from a study of shared clonotypes between healthy human individuals. The overall study: Ranging from 18 to 49 in age, donors were a couple of women and a few men. General study findings and limits: Non-shared clonotypes had lower generation probabilities than clonotypes shared by all four sorted-subset donors. The study drew on few donors, limiting represented genetic and exposure-history diversity. Sequencing depth was a factor that was expected to affect clonotype sharing among donors.

Sequenced by immunoSEQ multiplex PCR; TCRdb stores in-frame clones only, minus some. The repertoire holds roughly 2.5 million clones, with roughly nine tenths as singletons. Input material: naive CD4+ T cells sorted from blood. Subset of the sample: CD45RA+ positively selected. This sequence originates from a man between 18 and 29 years old in good health.

CDR3 in amino acids: CASSTRDRGYDGEAFF. DNA of the CDR3: TGTGCCAGTAGTACCCGGGACAGGGGGTATGATGGAGAAGCTTTCTTT. This chain uses TRBV19 with TRBJ1-1, with 11 nucleotides matching TRBD1. Losses at the gene ends were 4 bases for V and 8 bases for J; bases not matched to a gene: 12. CDR1 is LNHDA, CDR2 SQIVND, per germline (reference sequence). The CDR3 runs 16 residues.